Below are 13 T cell receptor beta chains sequenced from a single sample in a study of cytotoxic CD8 clonotypes in ibrutinib-treated CLL. Clones were read by immunoSEQ multiplex PCR, and TCRdb kept only the in-frame ones, dropping some. The sample holds about 330,000 clones; roughly two thirds are singletons and the top ten take roughly 6%. The sample here was PBMCs, taken after 36 months of ibrutinib treatment. These receptors all stem from a human donor with chronic lymphocytic leukemia.

In its sample, this clone was seen once. V and J are TRBV11-2 and TRBJ2-5; 8 positions agree with TRBD1. CDR3 length: 14 residues. Germline V gene lookup returns CDR1 SGHAT and CDR2 FQNNGV. The V segment lost 3 bases and the J segment 6 bases; nucleotides outside the gene matches: 6. This CDR3 reads CASSLQGAEKTQYF. The CDR3 region has the DNA TGTGCCAGCAGCTTGCAGGGGGCGGAGAAGACCCAGTACTTC.

The chain has TRBV12-5 and TRBJ1-4; weak D call: TRBD1 (5 bases). V was cut by 0 bases and J by 7 bases, with 21 bases left in between. CDR1 LGHNT and CDR2 FRNRAP come from the germline V gene. CDR3 length: 18 amino acids. The CDR3 here is CASGLVLFPAGLTEKLFF. DNA for the CDR3: TGTGCTAGTGGTTTGGTACTTTTTCCGGCAGGGCTTACTGAAAAACTGTTTTTT.

CDR3: CASSLGDSPNTGELFF. In nucleotides, the CDR3 is TGTGCCAGCAGCTTAGGGGACAGCCCGAACACCGGGGAGCTGTTTTTT. V usage is TRBV7-8 and J usage is TRBJ2-2, with TRBD1 matching over 7 bases. Germline V gene data show CDR1 as SGHVS and CDR2 as FQNEAQ. This CDR3 has 16 residues. V lost 1 base to trimming and J lost 0 bases; unmatched junction nucleotides: 2.

The rearrangement uses TRBV29-1 and TRBJ1-4; 9 nucleotides match TRBD1. The ends lost 6 bases at V and 6 bases at J; junction bases unmatched: 2. Germline loops: CDR1 SQVTM, CDR2 ANQGSEA. CDR3 length: 12 residues. The CDR3 coding sequence is TGCAGCGTCCGGGACAGGGATGAAAAACTGTTTTTT. This gives the protein CSVRDRDEKLFF.

J is TRBJ2-7 and V is TRBV7-9; TRBD1 aligns across 12 bases. The CDR3 sequence is 14 residues long. Trimming at V came to 6 bases and at J to 4 bases, leaving 4 bases not matched to a gene. Germline V lookup: CDR1 SEHNR, CDR2 FQNEAQ (reference sequence). CDR3 DNA: TGTGCCAGCAGAGGGACAGGGGGCAAATACGAGCAGTACTTC. Translated: CASRGTGGKYEQYF.

V gene TRBV2 combines with J gene TRBJ2-5; tentative D call: TRBD1 (6 bases). The germline V gene encodes CDR1 SNHLY and CDR2 FYNNEI. The CDR3 is 16 amino acids. Trimming shortened V by 5 bases and J by 2 bases, and 18 bases separated the two germline ends. Written as DNA, the CDR3 is TGTGCCAGCAGTTACTACAGGGTGGTGACGCAAGAGACCCAGTACTTC. Amino acid sequence: CASSYYRVVTQETQYF.

The chain combines TRBV4-3 with TRBJ2-3; D may match TRBD1 or TRBD2 (5 bases each). CDR1 LGHNA and CDR2 YSLEER come from the germline V gene. The ends were cut back, 4 bases at V and 0 bases at J, with 14 bases in the middle. This CDR3 is built from 16 residues. The CDR3: CASSPTGPSSTDTQYF. The CDR3 DNA reads TGCGCCAGCAGCCCAACGGGACCGTCTAGCACAGATACGCAGTATTTT.

This sequence joins TRBV30 and TRBJ1-3; possible D gene TRBD1, 6 bases. Germline V gene data show CDR1 as GTSNPN and CDR2 as SVGIG (reference sequence). The CDR3 is 17 residues long. Trimming took 5 bases from V and 0 from J, leaving 20 bases between them. CDR3 coding DNA: TGTGCCTGGCTGAACAGGGCGTTCTTGAGCTCTGGAAACACCATATATTTT. As protein: CAWLNRAFLSSGNTIYF.

The CDR3 DNA reads TGTGCCAGTAGTGCCGGGACACAGCTCAACAATGAGCAGTTCTTC. It translates to CASSAGTQLNNEQFF. V and J are TRBV19 and TRBJ2-1; the D gene is possibly TRBD1 (6 bases). CDR3 length: 15 residues. Germline V gene sequence: CDR1 LNHDA, CDR2 SQIVND (reference sequence). With 5 bases removed from V and 5 bases from J, the gap between germline ends came to 16 bases. Full variable domain (remainder filled in from reference TRBV19 and TRBJ2-1): DGGITQSPKYLFRKEGQNVTLSCEQNLNHDAMYWYRQDPGQGLRLIYYSQIVNDFQKGDIAEGYSVSREKKESFPLTVTSAQKNPTAFYLCASSAGTQLNNEQFFGPGTRLTVL.

This clone was picked up a small number of times. The gene calls are TRBV19 and TRBJ2-7; 7 bases are shared with TRBD1. V was pared by 0 bases and J by 5 bases, with 1 base of the junction left unmatched. This CDR3 is 13 amino acids long. Germline assignment: CDR1 LNHDA and CDR2 SQIVND (reference sequence). The CDR3 here is CASSIDGTDEQYF. Here the CDR3 DNA reads TGTGCCAGTAGTATAGACGGGACAGACGAGCAGTACTTC.

This clone occurred a few times. The J gene is TRBJ2-1, the V gene TRBV4-1, with TRBD2 matching over 7 bases. The J segment lost 2 bases and the V segment lost 3 bases, leaving 7 bases of the junction unmatched. The germline gives CDR1 MGHRA, CDR2 YSYEKL. The CDR3 is 16 residues long. The CDR3 reads CASSHPAAGAYNEQFF. The CDR3 region has the DNA TGCGCCAGCAGCCACCCCGCGGCGGGGGCCTACAATGAGCAGTTCTTC.

The chain recombines TRBV2 with TRBJ2-2; D is unresolved. The length of the CDR3 is 11 residues. V lost 9 bases to trimming and J lost 3 bases, with 5 bases between them. CDR1 SNHLY and CDR2 FYNNEI come from the germline V gene. The CDR3 nucleotides are TGTGCCAGTAGGGACACCGGGGAGCTGTTTTTT. This sequence encodes CASRDTGELFF.

The CDR3 DNA follows: TGTGCCAGCAGGGGGACTAGCGGGAGGGATGAGCAGTTCTTC. The encoded protein is CASRGTSGRDEQFF. V gene TRBV28 combines with J gene TRBJ2-1; 16 nucleotides line up with TRBD2. V trimming: 6 bases; J trimming: 8 bases; junction bases outside the gene matches: 1. CDR1 and CDR2 (germline): MDHEN, SYDVKM. The CDR3 runs 14 residues.